The present entry profiles one T cell receptor (beta chain) with its context. Sequenced by immunoSEQ multiplex PCR; TCRdb stores in-frame clones only, minus some. The sample consists of roughly 250,000 clones, 87% of them appearing once. Everyone who took part was roughly 18 to 89 years old, and they came from roughly 25 US areas. The data are from a study of blood T cell repertoires in COVID-19. Looking at the study overall: Both acute and convalescent COVID-19 samples were obtained from the United States, Italy and Spain.

This clonotype was sampled from a woman aged 25 to 45 with acute COVID-19. Specimen: PBMCs or T cells enriched from blood (not recorded which).

This chain's CDR3 is CASSLNPLRKLFF. CDR3 DNA: TGTGCCAGCAGCTTGAATCCCTTGAGAAAACTGTTTTTT. V usage is TRBV5-6 and J usage is TRBJ1-4; D gene uncertain. Per germline, CDR1 SGHDT and CDR2 YYEEEE. V was clipped by 1 base and J by 10 bases, with 11 bases between them. The CDR3 runs 13 residues.